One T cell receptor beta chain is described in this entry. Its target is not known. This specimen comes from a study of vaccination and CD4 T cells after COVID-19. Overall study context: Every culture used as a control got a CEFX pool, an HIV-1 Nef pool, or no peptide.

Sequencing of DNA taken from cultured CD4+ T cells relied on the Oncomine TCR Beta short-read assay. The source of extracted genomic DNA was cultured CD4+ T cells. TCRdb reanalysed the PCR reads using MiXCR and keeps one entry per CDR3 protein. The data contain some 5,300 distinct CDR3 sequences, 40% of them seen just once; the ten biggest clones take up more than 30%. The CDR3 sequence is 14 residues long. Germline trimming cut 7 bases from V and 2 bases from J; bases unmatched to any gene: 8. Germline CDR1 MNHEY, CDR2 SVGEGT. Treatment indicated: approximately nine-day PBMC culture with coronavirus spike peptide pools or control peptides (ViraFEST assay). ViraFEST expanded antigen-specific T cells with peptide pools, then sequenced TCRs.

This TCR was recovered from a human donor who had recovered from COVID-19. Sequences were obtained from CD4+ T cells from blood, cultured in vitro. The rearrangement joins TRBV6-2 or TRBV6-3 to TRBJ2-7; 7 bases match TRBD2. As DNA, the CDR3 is TGTGCCAGCAAGGCTCCAGCGGGGCCCTACGAGCAGTACTTC. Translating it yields CASKAPAGPYEQYF.